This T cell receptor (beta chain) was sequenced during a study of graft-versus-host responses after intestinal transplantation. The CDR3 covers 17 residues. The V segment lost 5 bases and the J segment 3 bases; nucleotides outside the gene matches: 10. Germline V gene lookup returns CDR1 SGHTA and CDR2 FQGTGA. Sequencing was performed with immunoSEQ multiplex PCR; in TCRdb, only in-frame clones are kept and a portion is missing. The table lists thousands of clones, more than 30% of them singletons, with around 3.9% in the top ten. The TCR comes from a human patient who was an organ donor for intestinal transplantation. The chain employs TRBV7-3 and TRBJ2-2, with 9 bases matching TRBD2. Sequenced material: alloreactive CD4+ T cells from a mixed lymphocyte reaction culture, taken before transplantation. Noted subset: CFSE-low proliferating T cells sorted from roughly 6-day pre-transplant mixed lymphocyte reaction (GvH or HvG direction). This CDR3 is CASSPAVLAGDTGELFF. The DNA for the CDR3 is TGTGCCAGCAGCCCCGCCGTACTAGCGGGTGACACCGGGGAGCTGTTTTTT.